Listed below are T cell receptor beta chains from one sample, sequenced in a study of cytomegalovirus exposure and HLA in healthy donors. Profiled with immunoSEQ multiplex PCR; TCRdb holds only in-frame clones, not every one. The table shows around 91,000 clones, with roughly 78% occurring only once. The specimen sequenced was PBMCs. These receptors were taken from a male donor in good health and CMV-seropositive. Both conserved end residues are part of each CDR3. D genes are given only for firm matches. Size is stated for part of the rows, as once, few or many counts, or as a class when the clone is expanded.

D	V	J	size	DNA	CDR3
TRBD1	TRBV2	TRBJ1-2	-	TGTGCCAGCAGAGAGGGGGCGGGTGGCTACACCTTC	CASREGAGGYTF
TRBD2	TRBV4-2	TRBJ2-7	-	TGTGCCAGCGGGTCGAGCGGGAGGGGCTCCTACGAGCAGTACTTC	CASGSSGRGSYEQYF
-	TRBV29-1	TRBJ2-2	-	TGCAGCGTTCGCCTGAGCGCCGGGGAGCTGTTTTTT	CSVRLSAGELFF
-	TRBV10-3	TRBJ1-2	once	TGTGCCATCAGTGAGGAGCAGGGAGGACTTAACTATGGCTACACCTTC	CAISEEQGGLNYGYTF
-	TRBV5-6	TRBJ1-2	-	TGTGCCAGCAGGCCGATAGGGGTCTATGGCTACACCTTC	CASRPIGVYGYTF
-	TRBV5-5	TRBJ1-5	-	TGTGCCAGCAGCTTGAGTAGGGGGTGGAATCAGCCCCAGCATTTT	CASSLSRGWNQPQHF
TRBD1	TRBV19	TRBJ2-7	-	TGTGCCAGTAGTATACCGGGACAGGGAGTGTACGAGCAGTACTTC	CASSIPGQGVYEQYF
-	TRBV19	TRBJ1-3	-	TGTGCCAGTAGTTCCCCTGGGGAGTCCTCTGGAAACACCATATATTTT	CASSSPGESSGNTIYF
TRBD2	TRBV5-1	TRBJ2-5	once	TGCGCCAGCAGCGCGACGGTTCCTACTAGCGGGGTCCAAGAGACCCAGTACTTC	CASSATVPTSGVQETQYF
TRBD2	TRBV16	TRBJ2-4	-	TGTGCCAGCAGCTCCGACGGGGGGTGGGCCAAAAACATTCAGTACTTC	CASSSDGGWAKNIQYF
TRBD2	TRBV5-1	TRBJ2-2	-	TGCGCCAGCAGCTTGGACCGGGAATCAGGGAGGGGAGACACCGGGGAGCTGTTTTTT	CASSLDRESGRGDTGELFF
-	TRBV27	TRBJ1-2	-	TGTGCCAGCAGTTTAGACGGGAAGTATGGCTACACCTTC	CASSLDGKYGYTF
-	TRBV6-5	TRBJ2-7	-	TGTGCCAGCAGTGTTAGCGATACCTACGAGCAGTACTTC	CASSVSDTYEQYF
TRBD2	TRBV5-4	TRBJ2-3	-	TGTGCCAGCCTTATGAGCGGGGGAAGCACAGATACGCAGTATTTT	CASLMSGGSTDTQYF
-	TRBV28	TRBJ2-3	-	TGTGCCAGCAGTTTCCCCGGGAGCACAGATACGCAGTATTTT	CASSFPGSTDTQYF
TRBD2	TRBV28	TRBJ2-2	-	TGTGCCAGCAGTTTAGCGGGAGGGCTCACCGGGGAGCTGTTTTTT	CASSLAGGLTGELFF
-	TRBV21-1	TRBJ2-7	-	TGTGCCAGCAGCAAAGATCCCGACAGCCACCCCTACGAGCAGTACTTC	CASSKDPDSHPYEQYF
-	TRBV7-9	TRBJ2-2	-	TGTGCCAGCAGCCCGCACATCGTTGGGGAGCTGTTTTTT	CASSPHIVGELFF
TRBD2	TRBV19	TRBJ2-1	-	TGTGCCAGTAGAACATTCGGGGGACTAGACAATGAGCAGTTCTTC	CASRTFGGLDNEQFF
TRBD1	TRBV19	TRBJ2-3	-	TGTGCCAGTAGTATCGACAGGGGGGTGACAGATACGCAGTATTTT	CASSIDRGVTDTQYF
TRBD1	TRBV18	TRBJ1-4	-	TGTGCCAGCTCACCAAGGACAGGGTTCGAAAAACTGTTTTTT	CASSPRTGFEKLFF
TRBD1	TRBV6-5	TRBJ2-3	-	TGTGCCAGCAGTGCACCGACAGGGGGCCCAGATACGCAGTATTTT	CASSAPTGGPDTQYF
-	TRBV19	TRBJ1-5	once	TGTGCCAGTGTCGGGAGTAGCAATCAGCCCCAGCATTTT	CASVGSSNQPQHF
-	TRBV6-1	TRBJ2-7	-	TGTGCCAGCTGGGGACACCGCACTGAGCAGTACTTC	CASWGHRTEQYF
TRBD2	TRBV6-5	TRBJ2-3	-	TGTGCCAGCAAACCACTAGCGGGAGTGGATACGCAGTATTTT	CASKPLAGVDTQYF
TRBD2	TRBV19	TRBJ2-1	-	TGTGCCAGTAGTATTGCGGCCCTAGCGGGAGGCCAGCAGTTCTTC	CASSIAALAGGQQFF
-	TRBV6-5	TRBJ1-2	-	TGTGCCAGCAGTTTCCGCAGGGGCCGAGGTGGCTACACCTTC	CASSFRRGRGGYTF